The 28 T cell receptor beta chains below come from one sample, sequenced in a study of shared clonotypes between healthy human individuals. Naive CD8 cells comprised CD45RO-negative, CCR7-positively selected cells, excluding terminally differentiated effector memory CD45RA+ cells. Clones were sequenced by immunoSEQ multiplex PCR, and TCRdb holds only the in-frame ones, with some missing. Seen here are about 2.1 million clones, about 94% observed once, and the top ten hold around 1.7%. Sequencing was done on a sample of naive CD8+ T cells from PBMCs. All receptors come from a man aged 18 to 30 in good health. Some clones in this sample may be carry-over from other donors' samples.

The gene calls are TRBV6-6 and TRBJ2-1, with TRBD2 identical over 9 bases. V shed 4 bases, J shed 7 bases, and the junction held 8 bases outside the gene matches. The germline V gene encodes CDR1 MNHNY and CDR2 SVGAGI (reference sequence). The CDR3 covers 15 residues. DNA for the CDR3: TGTGCCAGCAGTTCACTTGCGGGAGGGTGGAATGAGCAGTTCTTC. Encoded protein: CASSSLAGGWNEQFF.

The gene calls are TRBV7-9 and TRBJ1-4, with TRBD1 identical over 11 bases. The CDR3 is 17 amino acids. V was clipped by 5 bases and J by 2 bases; unmatched bases: 7. Germline CDR1 and CDR2: SEHNR and FQNEAQ (reference sequence). CDR3: CASSQMGQGVTNEKLFF. In DNA, the CDR3 is TGTGCCAGCAGCCAAATGGGACAGGGGGTCACTAATGAAAAACTGTTTTTT.

The rearrangement uses TRBV7-3 and TRBJ2-2; D tentatively reads TRBD1 or TRBD2 (5 bases each). Germline CDR1 is SGHTA and CDR2 is FQGTGA. The CDR3 length is 16 residues. V was clipped by 3 bases and J by 5 bases, with 16 bases between them. CDR3 region: CASSLGEPFNTGELFF. The DNA of the CDR3 is TGTGCCAGCAGCTTGGGGGAACCCTTTAATACCGGGGAGCTGTTTTTT.

Note on this clone: This sample also contains other DNA sequences that code for the same CDR3. The rearrangement joins TRBV7-9 to TRBJ2-1, with 12 bases aligning to TRBD2. Germline CDR1 reads SEHNR; CDR2 reads FQNEAQ (reference sequence). CDR3 length: 15 amino acids. The trim removed 5 bases at V and 4 bases at J, leaving 3 bases unmatched. In nucleotides, the CDR3 is TGTGCCAGCAGCCTAGGGACTAGCGGGTACAATGAGCAGTTCTTC. This gives the protein CASSLGTSGYNEQFF.

The chain couples TRBV19 to TRBJ1-1; tentative D call: TRBD1 (5 bases). CDR3 length: 11 residues. Deletions cut 9 bases from V and 6 bases from J, with 11 bases between. CDR1 and CDR2 from the germline V gene are LNHDA and SQIVND (reference sequence). The CDR3 region is CASHGGAEAFF. The CDR3 bases are TGTGCCAGCCACGGGGGGGCTGAAGCTTTCTTT.

The gene calls are TRBV4-1 and TRBJ1-2; weak D call: TRBD1 (6 bases). The CDR3 runs to 15 residues. Germline V gene sequence: CDR1 MGHRA, CDR2 YSYEKL. The V end was cut by 3 bases, the J end by 1 base, with 12 bases between. The CDR3 sequence is CASSQDSSFNYGYTF. The CDR3 DNA reads as TGCGCCAGCAGCCAGGACAGCTCTTTTAACTATGGCTACACCTTC.

This chain links TRBV11-2 with TRBJ1-2; D is possibly TRBD1 (5 bases). Trimming left V 2 bases short and J 8 bases short, with 15 bases between. Germline CDR1 and CDR2: SGHAT and FQNNGV. The CDR3 loop spans 14 amino acids. The CDR3 is CASSLLLDRGGYTF. CDR3 in DNA: TGTGCCAGCAGCTTACTTCTAGACAGAGGAGGCTACACCTTC.

This clone was counted a few times. The chain is built from TRBV19 and TRBJ1-1; D gene uncertain. This CDR3 has 13 amino acids. Trimming removed 10 bases from V and 4 bases from J, with 16 bases in between. CDR1 LNHDA and CDR2 SQIVND come from the germline V gene (reference sequence). The CDR3 nucleotides read TGTGCCACCAGTCGGGGAGTGAGCACTGAAGCTTTCTTT. It encodes CATSRGVSTEAFF. The full variable domain, its missing parts supplied by reference TRBV19 and TRBJ1-1, is DGGITQSPKYLFRKEGQNVTLSCEQNLNHDAMYWYRQDPGQGLRLIYYSQIVNDFQKGDIAEGYSVSREKKESFPLTVTSAQKNPTAFYLCATSRGVSTEAFFGQGTRLTVV.

The gene calls are TRBV7-9 and TRBJ2-1; no clear D gene. Between the trimmed V and J ends, which lost 5 bases and 8 bases, there was a span of 25 bases. The CDR3 consists of 17 residues. Germline V gene sequence: CDR1 SEHNR, CDR2 FQNEAQ (reference sequence). The CDR3 coding sequence is TGTGCCAGCAGCCCTCATCACTACACGCCAACGAGCGATGAGCAGTTCTTC. The encoded protein is CASSPHHYTPTSDEQFF.

The chain uses TRBV4-2 and TRBJ1-3; TRBD1 might be the D (5 bases). The CDR3 runs to 14 residues. Germline CDR1 and CDR2: LGHNA and YNFKEQ. V shed 4 bases and J shed 7 bases, with 14 bases lying between them. CDR3: CASSPPNWGNTIYF. In DNA, the CDR3 is TGTGCCAGCAGCCCCCCAAACTGGGGCAACACCATATATTTT.

CDR3 sequence: CASSFPLASNEQYF. The CDR3 bases are TGTGCCAGCAGTTTCCCCCTAGCGAGCAACGAGCAGTACTTC. V and J are TRBV28 and TRBJ2-7; D is perhaps TRBD2 (6 bases). Germline V gives CDR1 MDHEN, CDR2 SYDVKM. This CDR3 is built from 14 residues. Trimming removed 3 bases at V and 5 bases at J, with 14 bases between.

The V and J genes are TRBV4-1 and TRBJ2-4, with 8 bases that match TRBD1. Germline values: CDR1 MGHRA, CDR2 YSYEKL. J lost 0 bases, V lost 3 bases, and 1 base had no gene match. This CDR3 is 15 amino acids long. The CDR3 protein is CASSQTGVAKNIQYF. CDR3 in DNA: TGCGCCAGCAGCCAGACAGGGGTAGCCAAAAACATTCAGTACTTC.

This clone was found a few times. V usage is TRBV4-1 and J usage is TRBJ2-1, with 8 bases aligning to TRBD1. V gave up 1 base and J gave up 15 bases; unmatched junction bases: 8. This CDR3 has 13 residues. The germline gives CDR1 MGHRA, CDR2 YSYEKL. The CDR3 loop reads CASSQVRTGKVFF. Written as DNA, the CDR3 is TGCGCCAGCAGCCAAGTTAGGACAGGGAAGGTGTTCTTC.

The chain is built from TRBV7-9 and TRBJ2-1; TRBD1 might be the D (6 bases). The germline CDR1 and CDR2 sequences are SEHNR and FQNEAQ (reference sequence). The ends were cut back, 5 bases at V and 5 bases at J, with 10 bases in the middle. This CDR3 is 13 amino acids long. The CDR3 protein is CASSARTDNEQFF. For the CDR3, the DNA is TGTGCCAGCAGCGCCCGGACAGACAATGAGCAGTTCTTC.

The chain has TRBV27 and TRBJ1-4; D gene uncertain. The V and J ends lost 6 bases and 0 bases respectively, with 8 bases between them. The CDR3 sequence is 14 residues long. Germline-derived CDR1 and CDR2 are MNHEY and SMNVEV (reference sequence). The CDR3 protein is CASRTDATNEKLFF. CDR3 coding DNA: TGTGCCAGCAGGACGGATGCAACTAATGAAAAACTGTTTTTT.

The rearrangement uses TRBV13 and TRBJ1-1; D is unresolved. The CDR3 contains 15 residues. Germline V lookup: CDR1 PRHDT, CDR2 FYEKMQ (reference sequence). V lost 0 bases and J lost 2, with 10 bases in between. The CDR3 here is CASSLGPGSNTEAFF. In DNA form, the CDR3 reads TGTGCCAGCAGCTTAGGCCCGGGTAGTAACACTGAAGCTTTCTTT.

This chain joins TRBV7-9 and TRBJ2-3; D is unclear. Germline CDR1 SEHNR, CDR2 FQNEAQ (reference sequence). The CDR3 is 12 amino acids. The germline V and J ends were trimmed by 5 bases and 6 bases, with 9 bases remaining between them. In nucleotides, the CDR3 is TGTGCCAGCAGCCCGAAGTGGGATACGCAGTATTTT. This encodes CASSPKWDTQYF.

The chain combines TRBV18 with TRBJ2-7; 10 bases are shared with TRBD1. Germline-derived CDR1 and CDR2 are KGHSH and LQKENI. The CDR3 runs 15 residues. Trimming cost V 3 bases and J 5 bases; bases outside gene matches: 7. This chain's CDR3 is CASSPDRGRLDEQYF. The DNA of the CDR3 is TGTGCCAGCTCACCTGACAGGGGGCGATTAGACGAGCAGTACTTC.

The chain recombines TRBV6-5 with TRBJ2-1; no firm D call. The CDR3 is made up of 16 amino acids. The V and J ends lost 1 base and 8 bases respectively, with 18 bases between them. Germline V gene sequence: CDR1 MNHEY, CDR2 SVGAGI. The CDR3 is CASSYLKVGGWDEQFF. CDR3 in DNA: TGTGCCAGCAGTTACTTAAAGGTCGGTGGTTGGGATGAGCAGTTCTTC.

The chain carries TRBV2 and TRBJ2-3, with 9 positions matching TRBD1. From germline, CDR1 is SNHLY and CDR2 FYNNEI. CDR3 length: 16 amino acids. The junction had 7 bases not matched to a gene; V was cut back by 4 bases and J by 2 bases. The CDR3 DNA is TGTGCCAGCAGTGTCCTCCGGGACAGGGACACAGATACGCAGTATTTT. Protein sequence: CASSVLRDRDTDTQYF.

V and J are TRBV10-2 and TRBJ1-5; no firm D call. CDR1 and CDR2 (germline): WSHSY, SAAADI. This CDR3 comprises 15 residues. V was trimmed by 1 base and J by 3 bases, leaving 10 bases between them. CDR3 in DNA: TGCGCCAGCAGTGAGTTCTGGGCTGTCAATCAGCCCCAGCATTTT. This translates into CASSEFWAVNQPQHF.

This clone was detected only once. The rearrangement joins TRBV11-2 to TRBJ2-7, with 8 bases identical to TRBD1. V gave up 4 bases and J gave up 4 bases; unmatched junction bases: 12. The germline CDR1 and CDR2 sequences are SGHAT and FQNNGV. CDR3 length: 16 amino acids. The CDR3 spells CASSSSQTGAWYEQYF. The CDR3 coding sequence is TGTGCCAGCAGCTCCTCCCAGACAGGGGCCTGGTACGAGCAGTACTTC.

In the case of this clone: In the same sample, other DNA sequences code for this CDR3. The chain carries TRBV29-1 and TRBJ1-2, with D perhaps TRBD1 (5 bases). V was clipped by 7 bases and J by 0 bases, with 6 bases between them. The CDR3 consists of 11 residues. Looked up from germline, CDR1 is SQVTM and CDR2 is ANQGSEA. CDR3 in amino acids: CSDRSNYGYTF. CDR3 DNA sequence: TGCAGCGACAGGTCTAACTATGGCTACACCTTC. Full variable domain (missing parts from reference TRBV29-1 and TRBJ1-2): SAVISQKPSRDICQRGTSLTIQCQVDSQVTMMFWYRQQPGQSLTLIATANQGSEATYESGFVIDKFPISRPNLTFSTLTVSNMSPEDSSIYLCSDRSNYGYTFGSGTRLTVV.

This chain links TRBV27 with TRBJ1-5, with D unclear. The germline gives CDR1 MNHEY, CDR2 SMNVEV (reference sequence). Deletions cut 3 bases from V and 9 bases from J, with 21 bases between. This CDR3 has 16 residues. CDR3 sequence (DNA): TGTGCCAGCAGTTTGACCCCTCCCCCTTCGGCATGGCCCCAGCATTTT. Its translation is CASSLTPPPSAWPQHF.

V gene TRBV7-8 combines with J gene TRBJ2-1; weak D call: TRBD2 (7 bases). From germline, CDR1 is SGHVS and CDR2 FQNEAQ. The CDR3 extends over 18 amino acids. Trimming removed 0 bases from V and 7 bases from J, with 22 bases in between. The CDR3 DNA follows: TGTGCCAGCAGCTTAGCGGGGGCTAGCGGAGGGTTTTATAATGAGCAGTTCTTC. It encodes CASSLAGASGGFYNEQFF.

This sequence joins TRBV19 and TRBJ1-5, with 7 nucleotides matching TRBD1. The ends lost 2 bases at V and 8 bases at J; junction bases unmatched: 6. This CDR3 comprises 14 residues. Looked up from germline, CDR1 is LNHDA and CDR2 is SQIVND (reference sequence). The CDR3 region has the DNA TGTGCCAGTAGTATACAGGGGGAGGGGAAGCCCCAGCATTTT. Its translation: CASSIQGEGKPQHF.

For this clone: Additional DNA sequences in this sample encode the identical CDR3. The gene calls are TRBV5-4 and TRBJ2-7; 11 bases agree with TRBD2. Germline CDR1 and CDR2: SGHNT and YYREEE (reference sequence). V shed 4 bases, J shed 4 bases, and the junction held 7 bases outside the gene matches. The CDR3 has 15 amino acids. CDR3 nucleotides: TGTGCCAGCAGCCCATGGACTAGCGGGTCGTACGAGCAGTACTTC. Translation gives CASSPWTSGSYEQYF.

This clone occurred once. CDR3 protein: CASSLGPPVRELFF. Here the CDR3 DNA reads TGCGCCAGCAGCTTGGGGCCTCCGGTACGGGAGCTGTTTTTT. The chain carries TRBV5-1 and TRBJ2-2; unclear D gene. Germline CDR1 SGHRS, CDR2 YFSETQ. V lost 0 bases and J lost 9, with 12 bases in between. The CDR3 covers 14 residues.